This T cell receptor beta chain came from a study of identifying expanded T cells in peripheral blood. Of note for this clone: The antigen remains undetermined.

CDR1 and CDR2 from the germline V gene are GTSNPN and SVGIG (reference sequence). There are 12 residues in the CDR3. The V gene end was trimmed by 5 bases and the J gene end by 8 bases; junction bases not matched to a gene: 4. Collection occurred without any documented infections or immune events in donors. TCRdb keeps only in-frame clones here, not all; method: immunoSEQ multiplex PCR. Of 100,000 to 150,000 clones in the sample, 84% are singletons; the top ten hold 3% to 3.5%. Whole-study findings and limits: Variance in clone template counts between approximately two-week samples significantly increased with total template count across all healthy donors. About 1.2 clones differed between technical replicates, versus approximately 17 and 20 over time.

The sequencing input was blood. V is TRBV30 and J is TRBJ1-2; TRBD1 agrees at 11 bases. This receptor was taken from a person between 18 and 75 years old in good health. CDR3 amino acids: CAWGQGARGYTF. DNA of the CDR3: TGTGCCTGGGGACAGGGGGCGCGAGGCTACACCTTC.